These T cell receptor beta chains were read from a single sample in a study of T-cell reconstitution after alpha-beta-depleted transplantation in children. TCRdb re-derived calls from the PCR reads in MiXCR, one entry per CDR3 protein. The sample yields fewer than 1 million distinct CDR3 sequences, approximately 15% seen once. The starting material was PBMCs, mostly from graft donor cells, obtained 360 days after TCRalphabeta/CD19-depleted stem cell transplant. All receptors derive from a male patient between 5 and 17 years old who had a stem cell transplant for acute lymphoblastic leukemia, so the T cells may come from the graft donor. Both conserved end residues are part of each CDR3. D genes are given only for firm matches. Clone size is not always given. Where it is, it says once, few, many or a class for expanded clones.

>TRBJ2-2|few|TRBV20-1|TRBD2
TGCAGTGCTGTCCGGACTAGCGGAGTAAACACCGGGGAGCTGTTTTTT
CSAVRTSGVNTGELFF
>TRBJ2-7|.|TRBV27|TRBD1
TGTGCCAGCAGTCATACAGGGGGCGTAAGCTACGAGCAGTACTTC
CASSHTGGVSYEQYF
>TRBJ2-1|few|TRBV7-2|.
TGTGCCAGCAGCTTAGCCTCCATACCGGGAGAAGATGAGCAGTTCTTC
CASSLASIPGEDEQFF
>TRBJ2-1|few|TRBV29-1|.
TGCAGCCTGAGAGGTGGGGGGAATGAGCAGTTCTTC
CSLRGGGNEQFF
>TRBJ1-4|few|TRBV20-1|.
TGCAGTGCTAGAGGGGACGGAGCGGTATATGAAAAACTGTTTTTT
CSARGDGAVYEKLFF
>TRBJ2-7|.|TRBV7-8|.
TGTGCCAGCAGCTTCAGACAGGTAGGCCCCCGGAACGAGCAGTACTTC
CASSFRQVGPRNEQYF
>TRBJ2-1|.|TRBV12-3/TRBV12-4|.
TGTGCCAGCAGTTTGGGTCGGCTTGGGGGGCGGCCTCCCTCGAATGAGCAGTTCTTC
CASSLGRLGGRPPSNEQFF
>TRBJ2-1|few|TRBV25-1|.
TGTGCCAGCAGTGTACTAGCTGACAATGAGCAGTTCTTC
CASSVLADNEQFF
>TRBJ2-7|few|TRBV12-3/TRBV12-4|.
TGTGCCAGCAGTTTCCGGGAAGTCTCCTACGAGCAGTACTTC
CASSFREVSYEQYF
>TRBJ2-7|.|TRBV4-1|.
TGCGCCAGCAGGGGCTTGGGAGAGCAGTACTTC
CASRGLGEQYF
>TRBJ2-1|many|TRBV2|TRBD2
TGTGCCAGCTTCGAACTAGCGGGTAACAATGAGCAGTTCTTC
CASFELAGNNEQFF
>TRBJ2-1|few|TRBV19|TRBD1
TGTGCCAGTAGTATACATCCGACAGGGGGCGTTGAGGGTCGGAGCCATGAGCAGTTCTTC
CASSIHPTGGVEGRSHEQFF
>TRBJ2-1|few|TRBV7-7|.
TGTGCCAGCAGCTTGCGAGAAAGGACGTGGGCCTACAATGAGCAGTTCTTC
CASSLRERTWAYNEQFF
>TRBJ2-1|.|TRBV29-1|.
TGCAGCGTTCAGGATTTTGAGCAGTTCTTC
CSVQDFEQFF
>TRBJ2-7|few|TRBV7-9|.
TGTGCCAGCAGGCTTAACGGCCCGAGACAAGGATACGAGCAGTACTTC
CASRLNGPRQGYEQYF
>TRBJ1-3|many|TRBV10-1|TRBD1
TGCGCCAGCGGACAGGGAGGAAACACCATATATTTT
CASGQGGNTIYF
>TRBJ2-2|once|TRBV7-8|.
TGTGCCAGCAGCTTTGGCAGCTCAAATTTTGACGGGGAGCTGTTTTTT
CASSFGSSNFDGELFF
>TRBJ2-5|many|TRBV3-1|.
TGTGCCAGCAGCCGGACCCCTAGCGACTTTGAGACCCAGTACTTC
CASSRTPSDFETQYF
>TRBJ1-5|.|TRBV20-1|.
TGCTGCGCTAGAGTGGGGACTGCAGGCAATCAGCCCCAGCATTTT
CCARVGTAGNQPQHF
>TRBJ1-5|few|TRBV7-9|.
TGTGCCAGCAGCTTAGACGGGGCCAGGCCCCAGCATTTT
CASSLDGARPQHF
>TRBJ2-7|many|TRBV6-2/TRBV6-3|.
TGTGCCAGCAGTTACTCCCCCTACGAGCAGTACTTC
CASSYSPYEQYF
>TRBJ2-7|.|TRBV3-1|.
TGTGCCAGCAGCCATGCCAACTGGGGAGAGCAGTACTTC
CASSHANWGEQYF
>TRBJ2-1|few|TRBV4-1|.
TGCGCCAGCAGCCAACTTCGGACCGGGCTCTCCTACAATGAGCAGTTCTTC
CASSQLRTGLSYNEQFF
>TRBJ2-7|.|TRBV5-1|.
TGCGCCAGCAGCTTGGCCGTCAGACGCGAGCAGTACTTC
CASSLAVRREQYF
>TRBJ2-1|.|TRBV20-1|.
TGCAGTGCTAGCGGCGGGTCTTCCTACAATGAGCAGTTCTTC
CSASGGSSYNEQFF
>TRBJ2-7|few|TRBV20-1|.
TGCAGTGCTATATCCCCTTCTCCGGCCTACTACGAGCAGTACTTC
CSAISPSPAYYEQYF
>TRBJ2-6|few|TRBV6-4|.
TGTGCCAGCAGTGAAAAGTACTCTGGGGCCAACGTCCTGACTTTC
CASSEKYSGANVLTF
>TRBJ2-5|few|TRBV11-2|.
TGTGCCAGCAGCTTGTTTACGGGAAAGGAGACCCAGTACTTC
CASSLFTGKETQYF
>TRBJ2-3|few|TRBV7-2|.
TGTGCCAGCAGCTTGAAGGGAGGCAGCGGGGATACGCAGTATTTT
CASSLKGGSGDTQYF
>TRBJ2-2|.|TRBV9|.
TGTGCCAGCAGCCGGGACTTGACTGGGGAGCTGTTTTTT
CASSRDLTGELFF
>TRBJ2-3|.|TRBV11-2|.
TGTGCCAGCAGCCCGCCCCTGGTACGCACAGATACGCAGTATTTT
CASSPPLVRTDTQYF
>TRBJ2-6|.|TRBV19|.
TGTGCCAGTCGAGCAGCTGGGGCCAACGTCCTGACTTTC
CASRAAGANVLTF
>TRBJ2-7|.|TRBV6-5|.
TGTGCCAGCGTTAGGGCAGGGTTCAATGAGCAGTACTTC
CASVRAGFNEQYF
>TRBJ2-7|once|TRBV27|TRBD2
TGTGCCAGCAGTTTAAGGGGGACTAGCGGCTACGAGCAGTACTTC
CASSLRGTSGYEQYF
>TRBJ1-3|.|TRBV5-1|.
TGCGCCAGCAGCCCATCTAGCTTTGATGGAAACACCATATATTTT
CASSPSSFDGNTIYF